This entry lists 9 T cell receptor beta chains sequenced from one sample in a study of PD-L1 blockade in urothelial cancer. Using immunoSEQ multiplex PCR, the repertoire was profiled, and TCRdb retains in-frame clones only, with some absent. The profile shows tens of thousands of clones, around 87% of them singletons. Documented time point: pretreatment peripheral blood. Source: PBMCs, taken around atezolizumab (anti-PD-L1) treatment. The source of these receptors is a man aged 55 to 69 with urothelial cancer.

The V gene is TRBV7-2, the J gene TRBJ2-1; TRBD1 might be the D (5 bases). CDR3 length: 18 residues. The ends were cut back, 0 bases at V and 8 bases at J, with 23 bases in the middle. Germline V gene lookup returns CDR1 SGHTA and CDR2 FQGNSA. The CDR3 DNA is TGTGCCAGCAGCTTAGCCCCCTCGACAGATGTGGGAAACTATGAGCAGTTCTTC. It specifies CASSLAPSTDVGNYEQFF.

The chain couples TRBV19 to TRBJ2-7; D not certain. In germline, CDR1 is LNHDA, CDR2 SQIVND (reference sequence). This CDR3 has 10 amino acids. Trimming took 6 bases from V and 7 from J, leaving 7 bases between them. The chain's CDR3 is CASSRREQYF. DNA for the CDR3: TGTGCCAGTAGCCGTCGGGAGCAGTACTTC.

The CDR3 coding sequence is TGCGCCAGCAGCCGGGGGACTAGCCGGGGAATTTCCTACAATGAGCAGTTCTTC. It translates to CASSRGTSRGISYNEQFF. The chain links TRBV5-1 to TRBJ2-1; 9 bases align to TRBD2. Trimming removed 4 bases from V and 1 base from J; junction bases left unmatched: 12. In germline, CDR1 is SGHRS, CDR2 YFSETQ. The CDR3 totals 18 residues. Drawing the rest from reference TRBV5-1 and TRBJ2-1, the complete variable domain is KAGVTQTPRYLIKTRGQQVTLSCSPISGHRSVSWYQQTPGQGLQFLFEYFSETQRNKGNFPGRFSGRQFSNSRSEMNVSTLELGDSALYLCASSRGTSRGISYNEQFFGPGTRLTVL.

The chain combines TRBV11-3 with TRBJ2-3, with 9 nucleotides matching TRBD1. CDR1 SGHNT and CDR2 YENEEA come from the germline V gene. The CDR3 extends over 15 amino acids. Germline trimming cut 5 bases from V and 2 bases from J; bases unmatched to any gene: 5. CDR3: CASSQGQGFTDTQYF. DNA for the CDR3: TGTGCCAGCAGCCAGGGACAGGGTTTCACAGATACGCAGTATTTT.

This chain uses TRBV9 with TRBJ1-4; a possible D gene is TRBD1 (6 bases). Between the trimmed V and J ends, which lost 6 bases and 4 bases, there was a span of 16 bases. Germline CDR1 SGDLS, CDR2 YYNGEE. The length of the CDR3 is 15 residues. CDR3 in amino acids: CASTEGGQGNEKLFF. In DNA, the CDR3 is TGTGCCAGCACCGAGGGGGGGCAGGGTAATGAAAAACTGTTTTTT.

This chain links TRBV7-8 with TRBJ2-2; D remains ambiguous. V was shortened by 2 bases and J by 3 bases, with 7 bases between the two germline ends. The CDR3 totals 14 residues. CDR1 is SGHVS, CDR2 FQNEAQ, per germline. The CDR3 is CASSLFRDTGELFF. The CDR3 nucleotides read TGTGCCAGCAGCTTATTCCGAGACACCGGGGAGCTGTTTTTT.

The sample holds one count of this clone. CDR3 sequence (DNA): TGCGCCAGCAGCCAAGGACGAAGATACGGGACAGGGGAGTACAATGAGCAGTTCTTC. It specifies CASSQGRRYGTGEYNEQFF. The chain recombines TRBV4-1 with TRBJ2-1, with TRBD1 matching 10 bases. The V segment lost 1 base and the J segment 4 bases; nucleotides outside the gene matches: 13. The CDR3 is made up of 19 amino acids. The germline gives CDR1 MGHRA, CDR2 YSYEKL.

This chain links TRBV4-3 with TRBJ1-2, with TRBD1 as a possible D gene (5 bases). The germline CDR1 and CDR2 sequences are LGHNA and YSLEER. This CDR3 has 17 residues. The V gene lost 0 bases and the J gene lost 2 bases, with 16 bases spanning the gap. DNA of the CDR3: TGCGCCAGCAGCCAAGATCCAGCTTGGGGGGAAAACTATGGCTACACCTTC. Its protein product is CASSQDPAWGENYGYTF.

The chain links TRBV30 to TRBJ2-6, with 9 bases lining up with TRBD1. J lost 0 bases, V lost 1 base, and 1 base had no gene match. The CDR3 length is 16 residues. In germline, CDR1 is GTSNPN, CDR2 SVGIG (reference sequence). DNA for the CDR3: TGTGCCTGGAGTGGGGACAGGGTCTCTGGGGCCAACGTCCTGACTTTC. Translation: CAWSGDRVSGANVLTF.